This T cell receptor (beta chain) was captured in a study of blood T cells in healthy people across ages. Study-wide context: About one barcoded TCR beta cDNA was captured per two T cells.

Study outcomes and limitations: There were more naive CD4+ cells and higher diversity in long-lived donors than in aged donors.

Next came a second PCR, run for about 6 to 12 cycles, which used a sample-barcoded 5' primer along with a J-beta primer mix. TCRdb processed the 5' RACE reads anew with MiXCR; each CDR3 protein has one entry. Altogether 750,000 to 950,000 distinct CDR3 sequences are present, about 48% being singletons, with the ten largest covering around 41%. Ranging in age from roughly 6 to 100, the donors were healthy Caucasian individuals from Russia. With regard to this clonotype: Its antigen is undetermined.

V was shortened by 1 base and J by 1 base, with 8 bases between the two germline ends. The CDR3 totals 15 residues. In germline, CDR1 is LGHDT, CDR2 YNNKEL (reference sequence). The specimen sequenced was blood. This chain links TRBV3-1 with TRBJ1-5; D is unresolved. The clonotype originates from an elderly man in good health. The CDR3 here is CASSQGGLSNQPQHF. In DNA, the CDR3 is TGTGCCAGCAGCCAAGGCGGGTTGAGCAATCAGCCCCAGCATTTT.